One and the same sample provided the 30 T cell receptor beta chains below, sequenced in a study of blood T cell repertoires in COVID-19 (dated by TCRdb to between 2020 and 2021). Library construction relied on the immunoSEQ multiplex PCR assay. The clones in this table, taken by TCRdb from immuneACCESS, are in-frame only. Not every clone is retained; where verified, under half of the shortfall comes from an unresolved V gene, and the cause of the rest is unknown. This sample has some 180,000 clones in its table, and 80% to 90% of those were observed once. The ten largest clonotypes hold approximately 11% of the sample. Input material: peripheral blood. All receptors derive from a woman in her thirties or forties with COVID-19, enrolled during active disease.

This chain joins TRBV28 and TRBJ1-5; 7 bases map to TRBD1. The CDR3 runs 14 residues. Germline loops: CDR1 MDHEN, CDR2 SYDVKM. The J segment lost 6 bases and the V segment lost 5 bases, leaving 7 bases of the junction unmatched. The CDR3 region is CASSPNRGPQPQHF. In DNA form, the CDR3 reads TGTGCCAGCAGTCCGAACAGGGGCCCTCAGCCCCAGCATTTT. The full variable domain, with the rest looked up from reference TRBV28 and TRBJ1-5, is DVKVTQSSRYLVKRTGEKVFLECVQDMDHENMFWYRQDPGLGLRLIYFSYDVKMKEKGDIPEGYSVSREKKERFSLILESASTNQTSMYLCASSPNRGPQPQHFGDGTRLSIL.

This clone was seen just once. CDR3 in DNA: TGTGCCAGTCGATCGGGACAGGCGGCCAATCAGCCCCAGCATTTT. It codes for CASRSGQAANQPQHF. The chain employs TRBV6-5 and TRBJ1-5; 8 nucleotides line up with TRBD1. Trimming took 9 bases from V and 3 from J; bases not matched to a gene: 10. Germline-derived CDR1 and CDR2 are MNHEY and SVGAGI. CDR3 length: 15 amino acids.

This clone was seen just once. The V and J genes are TRBV7-9 and TRBJ2-5; D not resolved. The CDR3 is 13 amino acids. Trimming removed 2 bases from V and 1 base from J, with 5 bases in between. The germline V gene encodes CDR1 SEHNR and CDR2 FQNEAQ (reference sequence). The CDR3 protein is CASSLPGQETQYF. Written as DNA, the CDR3 is TGTGCCAGCAGCTTACCGGGCCAAGAGACCCAGTACTTC.

This chain connects TRBV19 to TRBJ2-7, with TRBD1 identical over 7 bases. J gave up 5 bases and V 10 bases, and 5 bases lay outside the gene matches. CDR3 length: 11 residues. Germline-derived CDR1 and CDR2 are LNHDA and SQIVND (reference sequence). Written as DNA, the CDR3 is TGTGCCACCCGACAGGGTGACGAGCAGTACTTC. Translated: CATRQGDEQYF.

The chain joins TRBV11-2 to TRBJ1-3, with a tentative D call TRBD1 (5 bases). V lost 4 bases to trimming and J lost 0 bases, with 16 bases between them. Germline values: CDR1 SGHAT, CDR2 FQNNGV. The CDR3 is 17 amino acids. The CDR3 sequence: CASSSQTASYSGNTIYF. In DNA, the CDR3 is TGTGCCAGCAGCTCCCAGACAGCATCCTACTCTGGAAACACCATATATTTT. The full variable domain, with the rest looked up from reference TRBV11-2 and TRBJ1-3, is EAGVAQSPRYKIIEKRQSVAFWCNPISGHATLYWYQQILGQGPKLLIQFQNNGVVDDSQLPKDRFSAERLKGVDSTLKIQPAKLEDSAVYLCASSSQTASYSGNTIYFGEGSWLTVV.

V is TRBV6-1 and J is TRBJ1-2, with D possibly TRBD1 on 5 matching bases. The CDR3 totals 13 residues. Trimming took off 3 bases at V and 5 bases at J, with 10 bases between the two ends. Germline V lookup: CDR1 MNHNS, CDR2 SASEGT. The CDR3, as DNA: TGTGCCAGCAGTGAGTCAGGGCAATATGGCTACACCTTC. It codes for CASSESGQYGYTF.

The rearrangement joins TRBV6-5 to TRBJ1-1, with a tentative D call TRBD1 (5 bases). This CDR3 is 15 amino acids long. Trimming removed 6 bases at V and 4 bases at J, with 18 bases between. Germline V CDR1 and CDR2: MNHEY, SVGAGI. For the CDR3, the DNA is TGTGCCAGCAGCCTGATAAGTTACAGGCCCACTGAAGCTTTCTTT. Protein product: CASSLISYRPTEAFF.

The V and J genes are TRBV30 and TRBJ1-1; possibly TRBD1 for D (5 bases). In germline, CDR1 is GTSNPN, CDR2 SVGIG (reference sequence). CDR3 length: 11 amino acids. The V gene lost 7 bases and the J gene lost 5 bases, with 11 bases spanning the gap. This CDR3 reads CASSQGTEAFF. DNA for the CDR3: TGTGCCTCCTCTCAGGGAACTGAAGCTTTCTTT.

This clone was detected once. The J gene is TRBJ1-2, the V gene TRBV6-5; 8 positions agree with TRBD1. The CDR3 contains 12 residues. The germline V gene encodes CDR1 MNHEY and CDR2 SVGAGI. V dropped 6 bases and J dropped 7; count of bases not matched to a gene: 4. The CDR3: CASRWDRSGYTF. The DNA for the CDR3 is TGTGCCAGCAGGTGGGACAGGAGTGGCTACACCTTC.

On this clone: At the DNA level, this CDR3 is encoded by other sequences in the same sample as well. The chain couples TRBV6-2 or TRBV6-3 to TRBJ1-5; perhaps TRBD1 as D (6 bases). V shed 6 bases and J shed 0 bases, with 9 bases lying between them. Germline loops: CDR1 MNHEY, CDR2 SVGEGT. This CDR3 has 14 amino acids. The CDR3 region is CASSRDNSNQPQHF. The CDR3 nucleotides read TGTGCCAGCAGCCGGGACAATAGCAATCAGCCCCAGCATTTT.

This clone appeared a single time. V usage is TRBV6-1 and J usage is TRBJ1-2; D is unresolved. The CDR3 spans 12 residues. CDR1 MNHNS and CDR2 SASEGT come from the germline V gene. Trimming pared 2 bases from V and 7 bases from J, leaving 8 bases between. The CDR3: CASSELATGYTF. As DNA, the CDR3 is TGTGCCAGCAGTGAACTCGCTACTGGCTACACCTTC.

CDR3 sequence (DNA): TGTGCCAGCTCACCACAGGGGACTCAAGCCCTCTATGGCTACACCTTC. This translates into CASSPQGTQALYGYTF. This chain connects TRBV18 to TRBJ1-2, with TRBD1 as a possible D gene (5 bases). The CDR3 loop spans 16 amino acids. Germline CDR1 and CDR2: KGHSH and LQKENI. V dropped 1 base and J dropped 4 bases, with 16 bases sitting between them.

The V call is TRBV10-1, the J call TRBJ1-1; 8 bases map to TRBD1. J was trimmed by 0 bases and V by 4 bases; bases with no gene match: 1. The germline V gene encodes CDR1 WNHNN and CDR2 SYGVQD (reference sequence). The CDR3 runs 14 residues. Written as DNA, the CDR3 is TGCGCCAGCAGTGTGGACAGGGTGAACACTGAAGCTTTCTTT. This sequence encodes CASSVDRVNTEAFF.

The chain combines TRBV5-6 with TRBJ2-2, with a tentative D call TRBD2 (6 bases). Looked up from germline, CDR1 is SGHDT and CDR2 is YYEEEE. The CDR3 consists of 16 residues. Trimming pared 2 bases from V and 3 bases from J, leaving 14 bases between. CDR3 bases: TGTGCCAGCAGCTTAGTTCGTGCTAGCGACACCGGGGAGCTGTTTTTT. The encoded protein is CASSLVRASDTGELFF.

This rearrangement joins TRBV28 to TRBJ2-2; the D is unclear. This CDR3 has 12 residues. Germline-derived CDR1 and CDR2 are MDHEN and SYDVKM. Trimming took 6 bases from V and 3 from J, leaving 5 bases between them. The CDR3 DNA is TGTGCCAGCAGCCCTTACACCGGGGAGCTGTTTTTT. Translating gives CASSPYTGELFF.

The V gene is TRBV7-3, the J gene TRBJ2-2; D ambiguous. The CDR3 covers 15 residues. CDR1 and CDR2 from the germline V gene are SGHTA and FQGTGA. V dropped 5 bases and J dropped 3 bases, with 13 bases sitting between them. The CDR3 coding sequence is TGTGCCAGCAGCCCTAGAATTTTAGACACCGGGGAGCTGTTTTTT. It yields the protein CASSPRILDTGELFF.

The DNA for the CDR3 is TGTGCCAGCAGCTTAGTACAGGCTGCTTTCTTT. It yields the protein CASSLVQAAFF. This chain connects TRBV11-2 to TRBJ1-1, with D possibly TRBD1 on 5 matching bases. V was pared by 1 base and J by 11 bases, with 8 bases between. CDR1 SGHAT and CDR2 FQNNGV come from the germline V gene. The length of the CDR3 is 11 residues.

The genes are TRBV3-1 (or the pseudogene TRBV3-2) and TRBJ2-5, with 10 bases identical to TRBD2. This CDR3 has 15 amino acids. Germline V gene sequence: CDR1 LGHDT, CDR2 YNNKEL (reference sequence). The J segment lost 4 bases and the V segment lost 5 bases, leaving 7 bases of the junction unmatched. The CDR3 DNA reads TGTGCCAGCAGCTCAAGCGGGGGGGCCCGAGAGACCCAGTACTTC. This codes for CASSSSGGARETQYF.

A word on this clone: At one end, the junction sequence differs from germline, possibly due to a read error. The gene calls are TRBV7-7 and TRBJ1-4; no clear D. CDR3 length: 18 amino acids. Germline loops: CDR1 SSHAT, CDR2 FNYEAQ (reference sequence). The CDR3: CASSLVGGLKATNEKLFF. CDR3 bases: TGTGCTAGCAGCTTAGTCGGAGGCTTGAAGGCAACTAATGAAAAACTGTTTTTT.

This rearrangement joins TRBV18 to TRBJ1-2, with 7 bases fitting TRBD1. CDR1 and CDR2 from the germline V gene are KGHSH and LQKENI. This CDR3 comprises 14 residues. V trimming: 4 bases; J trimming: 5 bases; junction bases outside the gene matches: 7. For the CDR3, the DNA is TGTGCCAGCTCACGGGGACAGCGCGTATATGGCTACACCTTC. This codes for CASSRGQRVYGYTF.

V usage is TRBV5-4 and J usage is TRBJ1-1; possible D gene TRBD1, 5 bases. Trimming shortened V by 5 bases and J by 6 bases, and 14 bases separated the two germline ends. This CDR3 has 13 residues. From germline, CDR1 is SGHNT and CDR2 YYREEE (reference sequence). This CDR3 is CASRAGGFAEAFF. Here the CDR3 DNA reads TGTGCCAGCAGGGCGGGGGGATTCGCTGAAGCTTTCTTT.

The chain employs TRBV28 and TRBJ1-5; a possible D gene is TRBD1 (6 bases). This CDR3 spans 14 amino acids. Trimming removed 7 bases from V and 6 bases from J, with 16 bases in between. Germline V gene data show CDR1 as MDHEN and CDR2 as SYDVKM. The CDR3 DNA reads TGTGCCAGCAAGCCACCGGGGGGCGGTCAGCCCCAGCATTTT. Translating gives CASKPPGGGQPQHF.

The chain links TRBV5-6 to TRBJ2-5; the match to TRBD2 covers 14 bases. The germline gives CDR1 SGHDT, CDR2 YYEEEE. This CDR3 has 18 amino acids. The J segment lost 4 bases and the V segment lost 5 bases, leaving 13 bases of the junction unmatched. As DNA, the CDR3 is TGTGCCAGCAGTTACGCGGGACTAGCGGGAGTTGTGGGAGAGACCCAGTACTTC. It is translated as CASSYAGLAGVVGETQYF.

V gene TRBV28 combines with J gene TRBJ2-1, with D unclear. CDR1 is MDHEN and CDR2 is SYDVKM in the germline V gene. There are 11 residues in the CDR3. The CDR3 is CATVTLNEQFF. Here the CDR3 DNA reads TGTGCAACCGTGACTCTCAATGAGCAGTTCTTC.

The rearrangement joins TRBV2 to TRBJ2-3, with 8 bases that match TRBD1. V lost 3 bases, J lost 5 bases, and 4 bases stayed unmatched. The CDR3 runs to 14 residues. CDR1 is SNHLY and CDR2 is FYNNEI in the germline V gene. The CDR3 DNA sequence: TGTGCCAGCAGTGACAGGGGGCTCGGAGATACGCAGTATTTT. Translating it yields CASSDRGLGDTQYF.

The genes are TRBV14 and TRBJ2-6, with TRBD1 as a possible D gene (6 bases). The CDR3 totals 15 residues. CDR1 is SGHDN, CDR2 FVKESK, per germline. With 2 bases removed from V and 4 bases from J, the gap between germline ends came to 9 bases. This CDR3 is CASSQTGLGANVLTF. Written as DNA, the CDR3 is TGTGCCAGCAGCCAAACAGGGTTAGGGGCCAACGTCCTGACTTTC.

The J gene is TRBJ2-6, the V gene TRBV6-1, with 7 bases aligning to TRBD1. The germline V gene encodes CDR1 MNHNS and CDR2 SASEGT. Trimming at V came to 3 bases and at J to 2 bases, leaving 4 bases not matched to a gene. The CDR3 is 16 amino acids. CDR3: CASSDRQGPGANVLTF. In DNA, the CDR3 is TGTGCCAGCAGTGACCGACAGGGCCCTGGGGCCAACGTCCTGACTTTC.

The V gene is TRBV29-1, the J gene TRBJ2-7; TRBD1 agrees at 8 bases. The J segment lost 3 bases and the V segment lost 8 bases, leaving 3 bases of the junction unmatched. The CDR3 is made up of 11 amino acids. Germline V gives CDR1 SQVTM, CDR2 ANQGSEA. The CDR3 sequence: CSTGQGYEQYF. CDR3 sequence (DNA): TGCAGCACCGGACAGGGCTACGAGCAGTACTTC.

The chain recombines TRBV5-1 with TRBJ2-1; 10 positions match TRBD1. The CDR3 is 14 residues long. With 4 bases clipped from V and 2 bases from J, the junction kept 0 bases outside the gene matches. Germline assignment: CDR1 SGHRS and CDR2 YFSETQ. The CDR3 loop reads CASSDRGPYNEQFF. For the CDR3, the DNA is TGCGCCAGCAGCGACAGGGGGCCCTACAATGAGCAGTTCTTC.

This chain uses TRBV27 with TRBJ1-1, with D possibly being TRBD1 (5 bases). The CDR3 sequence is 13 residues long. Trimming pared 4 bases from V and 5 bases from J, leaving 11 bases between. CDR1 MNHEY and CDR2 SMNVEV come from the germline V gene (reference sequence). The CDR3: CASSSPGRTEAFF. The CDR3 DNA follows: TGTGCCAGCAGTTCCCCAGGGAGGACTGAAGCTTTCTTT.